This TCR beta chain was observed in a study of blood T cell repertoires in COVID-19. Study-wide context: From the United States, Italy and Spain came samples of acute and convalescent COVID-19.

Which cohort a participant joined came from the clinical history participants gave. The CDR3 spans 15 residues. Losses at the gene ends were 8 bases for V and 5 bases for J; bases not matched to a gene: 10. The V gene's germline CDR1 is ENHRY and CDR2 SYGVKD. As handled by the study authors: Reference gene primers were amplified, and this amplification served to estimate nucleated cell counts. Using immunoSEQ multiplex PCR, the repertoire was profiled, and TCRdb retains in-frame clones only, with some absent. D and trimming were read from the DNA, whereas the V and J calls and clone size are those reported in that table. The repertoire holds about 390,000 clones, with just under 90% as singletons.

The sequence was collected from a woman in her forties or fifties who had recovered from COVID-19. The chain employs TRBV10-3 and TRBJ2-7; 12 nucleotides align to TRBD2. Sequencing was carried out using PBMCs or T cells enriched from blood (not recorded which). CDR3 nucleotide sequence: TGTGCCATCCGACAAGGACTAGCGGGGAGCGACGAGCAGTACTTC. Protein sequence: CAIRQGLAGSDEQYF.